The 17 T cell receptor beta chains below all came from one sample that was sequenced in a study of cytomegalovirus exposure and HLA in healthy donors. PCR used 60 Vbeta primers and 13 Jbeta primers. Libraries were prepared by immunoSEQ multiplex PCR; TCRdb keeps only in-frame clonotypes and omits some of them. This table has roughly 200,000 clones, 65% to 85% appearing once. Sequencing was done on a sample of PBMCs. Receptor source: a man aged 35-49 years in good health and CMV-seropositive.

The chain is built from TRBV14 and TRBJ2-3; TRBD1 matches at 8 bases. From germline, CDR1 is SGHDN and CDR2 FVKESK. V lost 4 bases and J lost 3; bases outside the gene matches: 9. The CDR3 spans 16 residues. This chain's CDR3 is CASSPDWTGRTDTQYF. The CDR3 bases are TGTGCCAGCAGCCCCGACTGGACAGGGAGGACAGATACGCAGTATTTT.

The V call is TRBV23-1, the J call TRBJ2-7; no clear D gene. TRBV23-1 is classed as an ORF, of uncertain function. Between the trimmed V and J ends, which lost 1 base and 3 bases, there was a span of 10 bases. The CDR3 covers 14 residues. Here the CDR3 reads CASSQYNRIYEQYF. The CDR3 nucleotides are TGCGCCAGCAGTCAATATAACAGAATCTACGAGCAGTACTTC.

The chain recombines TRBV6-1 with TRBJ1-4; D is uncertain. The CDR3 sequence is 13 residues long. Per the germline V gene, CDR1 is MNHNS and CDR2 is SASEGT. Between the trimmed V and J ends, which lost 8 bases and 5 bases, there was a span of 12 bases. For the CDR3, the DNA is TGTGCCAGCCGGGAAGATCTGAATGAAAAACTGTTTTTT. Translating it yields CASREDLNEKLFF.

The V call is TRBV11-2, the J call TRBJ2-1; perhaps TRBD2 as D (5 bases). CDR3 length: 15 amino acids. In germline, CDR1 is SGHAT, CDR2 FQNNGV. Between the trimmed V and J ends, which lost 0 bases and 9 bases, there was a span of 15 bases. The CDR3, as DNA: TGTGCCAGCAGCTTAGATTCCTCGGGATATACTGAGCAGTTCTTC. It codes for CASSLDSSGYTEQFF.

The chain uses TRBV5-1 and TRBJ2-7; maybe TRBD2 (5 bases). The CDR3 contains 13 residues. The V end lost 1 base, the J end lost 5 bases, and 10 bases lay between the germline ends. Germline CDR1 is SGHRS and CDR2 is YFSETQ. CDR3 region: CASSLIEGNEQYF. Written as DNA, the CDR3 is TGCGCCAGCAGCTTGATTGAGGGTAACGAGCAGTACTTC.

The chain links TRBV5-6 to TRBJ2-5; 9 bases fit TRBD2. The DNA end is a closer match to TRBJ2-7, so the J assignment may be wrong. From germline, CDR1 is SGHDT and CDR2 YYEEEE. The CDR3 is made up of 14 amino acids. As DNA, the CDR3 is TGTGCCAGCAGCTTTCCGGGACTAGCTCACGAGCAGTACTTC. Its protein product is CASSFPGLAHEQYF.

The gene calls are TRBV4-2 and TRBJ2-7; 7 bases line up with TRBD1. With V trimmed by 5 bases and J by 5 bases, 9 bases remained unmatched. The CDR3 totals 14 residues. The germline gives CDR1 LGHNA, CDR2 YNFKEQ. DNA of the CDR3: TGTGCCAGCAGCGATTACCGGGACAGAAACGAGCAGTACTTC. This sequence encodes CASSDYRDRNEQYF.

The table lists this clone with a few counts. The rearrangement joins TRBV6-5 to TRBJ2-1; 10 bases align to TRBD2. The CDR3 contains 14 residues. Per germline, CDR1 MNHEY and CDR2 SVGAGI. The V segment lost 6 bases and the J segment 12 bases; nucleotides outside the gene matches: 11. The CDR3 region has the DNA TGTGCCAGCAGGGATGTCACTAGCGGGATCCGGCAGTTCTTC. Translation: CASRDVTSGIRQFF.

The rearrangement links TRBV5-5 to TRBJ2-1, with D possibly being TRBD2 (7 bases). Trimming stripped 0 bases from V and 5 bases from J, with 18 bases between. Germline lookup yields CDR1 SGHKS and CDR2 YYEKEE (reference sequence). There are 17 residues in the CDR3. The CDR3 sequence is CASSLAWGGRGDNEQFF. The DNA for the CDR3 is TGTGCCAGCAGCTTGGCCTGGGGGGGAAGGGGGGACAATGAGCAGTTCTTC.

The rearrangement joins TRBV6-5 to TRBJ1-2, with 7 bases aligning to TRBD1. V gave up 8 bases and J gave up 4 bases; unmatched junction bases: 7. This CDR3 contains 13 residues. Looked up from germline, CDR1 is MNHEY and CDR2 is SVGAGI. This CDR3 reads CASFATGIYGYTF. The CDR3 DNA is TGTGCCAGCTTTGCGACAGGGATCTATGGCTACACCTTC.

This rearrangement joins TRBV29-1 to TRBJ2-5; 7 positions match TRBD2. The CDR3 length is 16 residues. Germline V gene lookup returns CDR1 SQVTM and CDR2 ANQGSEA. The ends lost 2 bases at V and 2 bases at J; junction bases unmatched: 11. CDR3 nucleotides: TGCAGCGTTGAACTTACGAAGCGGGAACCTCAAGAGACCCAGTACTTC. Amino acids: CSVELTKREPQETQYF.

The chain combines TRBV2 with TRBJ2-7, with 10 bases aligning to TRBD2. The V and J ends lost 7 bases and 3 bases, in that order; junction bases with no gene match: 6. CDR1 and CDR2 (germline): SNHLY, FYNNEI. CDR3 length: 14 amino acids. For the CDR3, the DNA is TGTGCCAGCATCCCGGGACTAGCGAGCTACGAGCAGTACTTC. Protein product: CASIPGLASYEQYF. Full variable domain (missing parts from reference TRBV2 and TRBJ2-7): EPEVTQTPSHQVTQMGQEVILRCVPISNHLYFYWYRQILGQKVEFLVSFYNNEISEKSEIFDDQFSVERPDGSNFTLKIRSTKLEDSAMYFCASIPGLASYEQYFGPGTRLTVT.

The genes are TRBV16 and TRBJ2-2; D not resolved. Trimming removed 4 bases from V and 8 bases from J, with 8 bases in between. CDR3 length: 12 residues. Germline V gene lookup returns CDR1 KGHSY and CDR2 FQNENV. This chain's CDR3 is CASSRSRGELFF. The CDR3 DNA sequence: TGTGCCAGCAGCCGCAGTCGAGGGGAGCTGTTTTTT.

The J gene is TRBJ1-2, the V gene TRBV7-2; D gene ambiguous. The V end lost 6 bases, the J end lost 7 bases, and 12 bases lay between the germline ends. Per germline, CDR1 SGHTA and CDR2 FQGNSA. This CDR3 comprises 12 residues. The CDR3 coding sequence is TGTGCCAGCAGGAAGACGGAGGGTGGCTACACCTTC. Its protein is CASRKTEGGYTF.

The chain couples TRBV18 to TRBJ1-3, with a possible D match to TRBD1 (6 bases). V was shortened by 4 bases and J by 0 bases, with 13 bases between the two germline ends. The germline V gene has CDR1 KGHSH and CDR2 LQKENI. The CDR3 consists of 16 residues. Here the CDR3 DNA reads TGTGCCAGCTCACTAACAGGGTCGGGCTCTGGAAACACCATATATTTT. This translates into CASSLTGSGSGNTIYF.

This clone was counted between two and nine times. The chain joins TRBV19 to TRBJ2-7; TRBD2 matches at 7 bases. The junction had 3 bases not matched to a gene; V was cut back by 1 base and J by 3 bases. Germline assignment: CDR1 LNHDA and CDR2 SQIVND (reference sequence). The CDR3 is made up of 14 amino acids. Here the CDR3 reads CASSIVGGSYEQYF. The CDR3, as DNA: TGTGCCAGTAGTATAGTAGGCGGGAGCTACGAGCAGTACTTC.

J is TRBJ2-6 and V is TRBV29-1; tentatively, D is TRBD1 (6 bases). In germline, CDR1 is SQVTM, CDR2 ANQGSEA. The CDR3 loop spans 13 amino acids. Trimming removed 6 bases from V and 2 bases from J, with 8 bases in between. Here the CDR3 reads CSVGQTGANVLTF. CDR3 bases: TGCAGCGTCGGACAGACTGGGGCCAACGTCCTGACTTTC.